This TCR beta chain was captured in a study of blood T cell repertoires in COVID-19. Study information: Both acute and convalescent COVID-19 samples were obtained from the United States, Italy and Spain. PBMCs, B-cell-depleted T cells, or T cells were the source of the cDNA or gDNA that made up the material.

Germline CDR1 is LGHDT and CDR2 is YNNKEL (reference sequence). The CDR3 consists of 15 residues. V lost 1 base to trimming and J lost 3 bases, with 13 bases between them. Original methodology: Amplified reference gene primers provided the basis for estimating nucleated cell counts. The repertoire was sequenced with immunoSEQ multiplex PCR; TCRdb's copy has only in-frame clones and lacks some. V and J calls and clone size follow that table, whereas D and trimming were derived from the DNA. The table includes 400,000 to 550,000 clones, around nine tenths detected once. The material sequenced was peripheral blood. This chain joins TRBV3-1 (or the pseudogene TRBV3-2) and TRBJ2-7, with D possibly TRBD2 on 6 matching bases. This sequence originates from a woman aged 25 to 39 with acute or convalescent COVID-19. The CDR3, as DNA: TGTGCCAGCAGCCAAGTTGGGGACTCCATCTACGAGCAGTACTTC. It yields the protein CASSQVGDSIYEQYF.